The source of this T cell receptor (beta chain) is a study of identical twins. Study-wide results and caveats: There is a chance that invariant MAIT and iNKT cells partially muddied zero-insertion analyses. Monozygotic twin pairs showed more out-of-frame TCR alpha sharing than models estimated. The study reached conclusions through statistical analysis that was cross-sectional, not following the same donors.

This clonotype was counted between two and nine times. Its antigen is still unknown. CDR3 length equals 13 residues. The germline V gene encodes CDR1 SNHLY and CDR2 FYNNEI. The ends were cut back, 7 bases at V and 1 base at J, with 11 bases in the middle. Template switching (which added a universal primer site) was used, and cDNA carried unique molecular identifiers. TCRdb redid the calling of the 5' RACE reads with MiXCR, one entry per CDR3 protein. This sample has approximately 300,000 distinct CDR3 sequences, with roughly 9% found just once. This sample was also put to use in a study of yellow fever vaccine responses in identical twins.

The genes are TRBV2 and TRBJ2-7; the D gene could be TRBD1 or TRBD2 (5 bases each). This clonotype was sampled from a woman aged 18 to 35 in good health. Sequencing was done on a sample of CD8+ T cells sorted from blood. CDR3: CASTGRGSYEQYF. In DNA form, the CDR3 reads TGTGCCAGCACAGGGCGAGGGTCCTACGAGCAGTACTTC.